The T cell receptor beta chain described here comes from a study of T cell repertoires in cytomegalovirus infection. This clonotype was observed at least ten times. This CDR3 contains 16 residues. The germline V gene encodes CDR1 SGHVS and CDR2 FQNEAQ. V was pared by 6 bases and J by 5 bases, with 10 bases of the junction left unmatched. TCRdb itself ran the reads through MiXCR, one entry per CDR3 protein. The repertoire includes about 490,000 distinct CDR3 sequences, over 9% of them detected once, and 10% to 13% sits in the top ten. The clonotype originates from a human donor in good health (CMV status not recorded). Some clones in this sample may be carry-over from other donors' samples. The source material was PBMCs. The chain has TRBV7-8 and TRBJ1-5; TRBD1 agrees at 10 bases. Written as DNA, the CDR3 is TGTGCCAGCAGTCATCTGGGGGGACAGGGGCATCAGCCCCAGCATTTT. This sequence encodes CASSHLGGQGHQPQHF.